This is a list of T cell receptor beta chains from one sample in a study of neurological immune-mediated disorders. MiXCR, run by TCRdb on the 5' RACE reads, gives a single entry per CDR3 protein. This sample has tens of thousands of distinct CDR3 sequences; approximately 15% occur once, and the top ten carry less than 5.5%. The sequenced material came from CD4+ T cells from blood. The receptors originated from a female donor with HTLV-1-associated myelopathy (HAM/TSP). CDR3s include the opening cysteine and the closing phenylalanine or tryptophan. The order of the fields is J gene, V gene, clone size, D gene, CDR3 DNA, CDR3 protein. The D gene is left open where the match is weak. Some rows mark clone size as missing; the rest say once, few, many or name a class of expanded clone.

J: TRBJ2-5; V: TRBV29-1; size: medium-sized; D: TRBD1; DNA: TGCAGCACCTACAGGGGCCTCGAGGAGACCCAGTACTTC; CDR3: CSTYRGLEETQYF
J: TRBJ2-3; V: TRBV19; size: many; D: TRBD2; DNA: TGTGCCACCCTCAGCGGGAGTACGCAGTATTTT; CDR3: CATLSGSTQYF
J: TRBJ1-2; V: TRBV7-3; size: many; D: -; DNA: TGTGCCAGCAGCTTAACCAATAACTATGGCTACACCTTC; CDR3: CASSLTNNYGYTF
J: TRBJ2-7; V: TRBV20-1; size: medium-sized; D: TRBD2; DNA: TGCAGTGCTAGAGGGGCGGGAGGTCTCTCCTACGAGCAGTACTTC; CDR3: CSARGAGGLSYEQYF
J: TRBJ2-6; V: TRBV30; size: -; D: -; DNA: TGTGCCTGGCGACGGGACACCCCATCTGGGGCCAACGTCCTGACTTTC; CDR3: CAWRRDTPSGANVLTF
J: TRBJ2-6; V: TRBV5-7; size: many; D: TRBD2; DNA: TGTGCCAGCAGCTTGGAAGCGGGAGTGATCTCTGGGGCCAACGTCCTGACTTTC; CDR3: CASSLEAGVISGANVLTF
J: TRBJ1-2; V: TRBV5-1; size: many; D: -; DNA: TGCGCCAGCAGCGTTGAAGGCCGGGGGCCTAACGGCTACACCTTC; CDR3: CASSVEGRGPNGYTF
J: TRBJ2-5; V: TRBV21-1; size: many; D: -; DNA: TGTGCCAGCAGCAAACTTACGGGGGGGGGAGAGACCCAGTACTTC; CDR3: CASSKLTGGGETQYF
J: TRBJ1-1; V: TRBV19; size: many; D: -; DNA: TGTGCCAGTAGTATAAGAGCGGGATCTAACACTGAAGCTTTCTTT; CDR3: CASSIRAGSNTEAFF
J: TRBJ1-1; V: TRBV20-1; size: once; D: -; DNA: TGCAGTGCTAGAGCCCCGGGGGGGGCGCGGACTGAAGCTTTCTTT; CDR3: CSARAPGGARTEAFF
J: TRBJ2-5; V: TRBV13; size: -; D: -; DNA: -; CDR3: CASSFYICSARGGAETQYF
J: TRBJ2-7; V: TRBV5-1; size: medium-sized; D: -; DNA: TGCGCCAGCAGCCTCTCGGGCATGGGCGAGCAGTACTTC; CDR3: CASSLSGMGEQYF
J: TRBJ1-5; V: TRBV20-1; size: -; D: TRBD1; DNA: TGCAGTGCTAGAGCCGGGACAGACAATCAGCCCCAGCATTTT; CDR3: CSARAGTDNQPQHF
J: TRBJ2-7; V: TRBV12-3/TRBV12-4; size: -; D: TRBD1; DNA: TGTGCCAGCAGTTCGGGACAGCCTTCAGGGTACGAGCAGTACTTC; CDR3: CASSSGQPSGYEQYF
J: TRBJ1-1; V: TRBV5-1; size: many; D: -; DNA: TGCGCCAGCAGCTTGCTATGGGCACGGGGGGGAACTGAAGCTTTCTTT; CDR3: CASSLLWARGGTEAFF
J: TRBJ2-7; V: TRBV10-3; size: -; D: TRBD2; DNA: TGTGCCATCAGTACCGAAGTGTCTAGCGGGAGTGGCGAGCAGTACTTC; CDR3: CAISTEVSSGSGEQYF
J: TRBJ2-2; V: TRBV7-2; size: once; D: -; DNA: TGTGCCAGCAGTACCGACAGTTCGTCCACCGGGGAGCTGTTTTTT; CDR3: CASSTDSSSTGELFF
J: TRBJ2-2; V: TRBV7-9; size: -; D: -; DNA: TGTGCCAGCAGCTTAGACGCTCGCCCCGGGGAGCTGTTTTTT; CDR3: CASSLDARPGELFF
J: TRBJ1-5; V: TRBV10-3; size: many; D: -; DNA: TGTGCCATCGGGGGTCCCCTTAGCAATCAGCCCCAGCATTTT; CDR3: CAIGGPLSNQPQHF
J: TRBJ2-7; V: TRBV12-3/TRBV12-4; size: many; D: -; DNA: TGTGCCAGCAGTTTCAGGGTGGGCGGCACCTACGAGCAGTACTTC; CDR3: CASSFRVGGTYEQYF
J: TRBJ2-6; V: TRBV5-1; size: many; D: TRBD2; DNA: TGCGCCAGCAGCGACGGGGGGGGGTCCGGGGCCAACGTCCTGACTTTC; CDR3: CASSDGGGSGANVLTF
J: TRBJ1-1; V: TRBV18; size: many; D: TRBD1; DNA: TGTGCCAGCTCACCGAGTAGACAGGGAATGAACACTGAAGCTTTCTTT; CDR3: CASSPSRQGMNTEAFF
J: TRBJ1-1; V: TRBV12-3/TRBV12-4; size: many; D: -; DNA: TGTGCCAGCAGTGCCACGACGAGGGAGGAAGCTTTCTTT; CDR3: CASSATTREEAFF
J: TRBJ1-4; V: TRBV14; size: many; D: -; DNA: TGTGCCAGCAGCCAAGGAGTAGGTTTGCGTGAAAAACTGTTTTTT; CDR3: CASSQGVGLREKLFF
J: TRBJ2-5; V: TRBV19; size: many; D: -; DNA: TGTGCCAGTAGGGCGAGCCCCGAAGAGACCCAGTACTTC; CDR3: CASRASPEETQYF
J: TRBJ2-3; V: TRBV5-1; size: many; D: -; DNA: TGCGCCAGCAGCCCGCTAAGCGGCCGGGGCACAGATACGCAGTATTTT; CDR3: CASSPLSGRGTDTQYF
J: TRBJ2-7; V: TRBV7-2; size: many; D: TRBD1; DNA: TGTGCCAGCAGCTTAGCCGGGACAGGGCCTAACTACGAGCAGTACTTC; CDR3: CASSLAGTGPNYEQYF
J: TRBJ2-6; V: TRBV7-3; size: many; D: TRBD1; DNA: TGTGCCAGCAGCTCACAGGGGGCTGGGGCCAACGTCCTGACTTTC; CDR3: CASSSQGAGANVLTF
J: TRBJ2-3; V: TRBV9; size: many; D: -; DNA: TGTGCCAGCAGCGTAGCGCGGTCTAGCACAGATACGCAGTATTTT; CDR3: CASSVARSSTDTQYF
J: TRBJ2-5; V: TRBV11-2; size: many; D: -; DNA: TGTGCCAGCAGCTTACAGCCCAGAACAGAGACCCAGTACTTC; CDR3: CASSLQPRTETQYF
J: TRBJ2-1; V: TRBV20-1; size: medium-sized; D: TRBD2; DNA: TGCAGTGCTACATCCGGGACTAGCGGGAGGGGTTTAAATGAGCAGTTCTTC; CDR3: CSATSGTSGRGLNEQFF
J: TRBJ1-2; V: TRBV20-1; size: many; D: -; DNA: TGCAGTGCGTGGCAGTACTATGGCTACACCTTC; CDR3: CSAWQYYGYTF
J: TRBJ1-1; V: TRBV6-5; size: many; D: -; DNA: TGTGCCAGCGGAGAACAGGGAAGGGACACTGAAGCTTTCTTT; CDR3: CASGEQGRDTEAFF
J: TRBJ2-3; V: TRBV10-3; size: -; D: -; DNA: TGTGCCATCAGTGACGGTAGGGTGCCTACATATACGCAGTATTTT; CDR3: CAISDGRVPTYTQYF
J: TRBJ1-1; V: TRBV18; size: many; D: -; DNA: TGTGCCAGCTCAGGTGGGTTGGACACTGAAGCTTTCTTT; CDR3: CASSGGLDTEAFF
J: TRBJ1-2; V: TRBV18; size: -; D: -; DNA: TGTGCCAGCTCTTTGCCGGAAGGGCGATACTATGGCTACACCTTC; CDR3: CASSLPEGRYYGYTF
J: TRBJ2-5; V: TRBV5-1; size: many; D: -; DNA: TGCGCCAGCAGCTCGGAGGACATGAGATTTCAAGAGACCCAGTACTTC; CDR3: CASSSEDMRFQETQYF
J: TRBJ1-6; V: TRBV10-3; size: many; D: -; DNA: TGTGCCATCAGTGAGTCGCAGCTGTCACCCCTCCACTTT; CDR3: CAISESQLSPLHF
J: TRBJ1-4; V: TRBV2; size: many; D: -; DNA: TGTGCCAGCAGTGAACTCATGGGGAGGAATGAAAAACTGTTTTTT; CDR3: CASSELMGRNEKLFF
J: TRBJ2-5; V: TRBV12-3/TRBV12-4; size: many; D: TRBD2; DNA: TGTGCCAGCGGAAGGAGATCCGGGACTAGCGGCAGGAGGCAGCAAGAGACCCAGTACTTC; CDR3: CASGRRSGTSGRRQQETQYF
J: TRBJ1-5; V: TRBV19; size: many; D: -; DNA: TGTGCCAGTAGTAGCAGGCCCCCGGGGCCCCAGCATTTT; CDR3: CASSSRPPGPQHF
J: TRBJ2-1; V: TRBV7-2; size: many; D: TRBD2; DNA: TGTGCCAGCAGCCCCCGCGGGGGGGCCGGTTCAAATGAGCAGTTCTTC; CDR3: CASSPRGGAGSNEQFF
J: TRBJ1-2; V: TRBV13; size: -; D: -; DNA: -; CDR3: CASSFYICSATPDRGYGYTF
J: TRBJ1-2; V: TRBV14; size: many; D: TRBD1; DNA: TGTGCCAGCAGCCGGACAGGGTATGGCTACACCTTC; CDR3: CASSRTGYGYTF
J: TRBJ1-4; V: TRBV29-1; size: many; D: TRBD1; DNA: TGCAGCGTTGAAACAGGGGGAGGCGAAAAACTGTTTTTT; CDR3: CSVETGGGEKLFF
J: TRBJ1-6; V: TRBV6-5; size: many; D: -; DNA: TGTGCCAGCAGCCTTAGACTCAGCCTCTCACCTAATTCACCCCTCCACTTT; CDR3: CASSLRLSLSPNSPLHF
J: TRBJ2-1; V: TRBV4-1; size: many; D: TRBD2; DNA: TGCGCCAGCAGCCATCGCCCGGGAGGGTACAATGAGCAGTTCTTC; CDR3: CASSHRPGGYNEQFF
J: TRBJ2-6; V: TRBV18; size: many; D: TRBD1; DNA: TGTGCCAGCTCACCGGTGGGACAGCCCTATTCTGGGGCCAACGTCCTGACTTTC; CDR3: CASSPVGQPYSGANVLTF
J: TRBJ2-4; V: TRBV4-1; size: -; D: TRBD1; DNA: TGCGCCAGCAGCCAAGTAAACCTTGGGACAGGGGCCCTACCCATAGCCAAAAACATTCAGTACTTC; CDR3: CASSQVNLGTGALPIAKNIQYF